These 5 T cell receptor beta chains were sequenced from one sample in a study of blood T cell repertoires in COVID-19. Here immunoSEQ multiplex PCR was the method, and the copy in TCRdb shows in-frame clones only, minus some. The repertoire holds some 200,000 clones, with 89% as singletons. Sequenced input: peripheral blood. The receptors shown here come from a middle-aged woman with acute or convalescent COVID-19.

This clone was found a few times. The chain is built from TRBV27 and TRBJ1-1, with TRBD1 identical over 7 bases. The CDR3 loop spans 15 amino acids. V lost 6 bases, J lost 7 bases, and 14 bases stayed unmatched. CDR1 and CDR2 from the germline V gene are MNHEY and SMNVEV (reference sequence). CDR3 coding DNA: TGTGCCAGCAGGGGGAGGACAGGTCCGTCCCGTGAAGCTTTCTTT. Its translation: CASRGRTGPSREAFF.

The chain recombines TRBV6-6 with TRBJ2-2; D is unclear. Trimming cost V 5 bases and J 4 bases, with 14 bases left between them. Germline assignment: CDR1 MNHNY and CDR2 SVGAGI (reference sequence). This CDR3 region has 15 residues. The CDR3 DNA reads TGTGCCAGCAGTCGCCTATCGGTTAGCACCGGGGAGCTGTTTTTT. Protein sequence: CASSRLSVSTGELFF.

This clone was counted a single time. V usage is TRBV7-2 and J usage is TRBJ2-1, with TRBD1 matching over 9 bases. J lost 6 bases, V lost 3 bases, and 6 bases had no gene match. The CDR3 totals 15 residues. CDR1 and CDR2 from the germline V gene are SGHTA and FQGNSA. The CDR3 sequence is CASSFGTGSVNEQFF. DNA of the CDR3: TGTGCCAGCAGCTTTGGGACAGGGAGCGTCAATGAGCAGTTCTTC. The full variable domain, in which reference TRBV7-2 and TRBJ2-1 provide the parts outside the CDR3, is GAGVSQSPSNKVTEKGKDVELRCDPISGHTALYWYRQSLGQGLEFLIYFQGNSAPDKSGLPSDRFSAERTGGSVSTLTIQRTQQEDSAVYLCASSFGTGSVNEQFFGPGTRLTVL.

This chain uses TRBV7-2 with TRBJ2-1; D might be TRBD2 (7 bases). The CDR3 spans 17 residues. Trimming shortened V by 1 base and J by 3 bases, and 16 bases separated the two germline ends. CDR1 and CDR2 from the germline V gene are SGHTA and FQGNSA. CDR3 nucleotide sequence: TGTGCCAGCAGCTTAGTGGGAGGGGGGTTTATCTACAATGAGCAGTTCTTC. This codes for CASSLVGGGFIYNEQFF.

CDR3 sequence reads: CASSSGLGTGGYTF. CDR3 nucleotides: TGTGCCAGTAGCTCGGGACTGGGGACGGGGGGCTACACCTTC. This chain joins TRBV19 and TRBJ1-2; D is possibly TRBD1 (5 bases). Germline CDR1 reads LNHDA; CDR2 reads SQIVND (reference sequence). This CDR3 is built from 14 residues. V was pared by 6 bases and J by 8 bases, with 19 bases between.